Listed below are T cell receptor beta chains from one sample, sequenced in a study of blood T cell repertoires in COVID-19. Here immunoSEQ multiplex PCR was the method, and the copy in TCRdb shows in-frame clones only, minus some. Here the sample spans 95,000 to 150,000 clones, about 85% being singletons. The sequenced sample was peripheral blood. These receptors were taken from a woman older than 75 with COVID-19, enrolled during active disease. The CDR3 runs from the conserved cysteine through the conserved F or W.

j_gene: TRBJ1-2
v_gene: TRBV15
CDR3aa: CATTPDRDPSPYGYTF

j_gene: TRBJ2-1
v_gene: TRBV7-6
CDR3aa: CASSLGRARGDNEQFF

j_gene: TRBJ1-2
v_gene: TRBV7-3
CDR3aa: CASSLGQNYGYTF

j_gene: TRBJ2-1
v_gene: TRBV4-1
CDR3aa: CASSQGSSIGLAGTNEQFF

j_gene: TRBJ1-3
v_gene: TRBV6-5
CDR3aa: CASSHTGTGRNTIYF

j_gene: TRBJ2-7
v_gene: TRBV7-9
CDR3aa: CASSKGVNEQYF

j_gene: TRBJ2-3
v_gene: TRBV10-2
CDR3aa: CASTGLAGGPNTQYF

j_gene: TRBJ2-7
v_gene: TRBV6-5
CDR3aa: CASKRQGGEQYF

j_gene: TRBJ2-1
v_gene: TRBV3-1/TRBV3-2
CDR3aa: CASWDYLYNEQFF

j_gene: TRBJ1-5
v_gene: TRBV25-1
CDR3aa: CASRAGSHQPQHF

j_gene: TRBJ1-5
v_gene: TRBV3-1/TRBV3-2
CDR3aa: CASSQDLRNQPQHF

j_gene: TRBJ2-7
v_gene: TRBV14
CDR3aa: CASSPGQLYEQYF

j_gene: TRBJ1-4
v_gene: TRBV4-1
CDR3aa: CASSQLQVVNEKLFF

j_gene: TRBJ2-3
v_gene: TRBV5-1
CDR3aa: CASSQTRPTDTQYF

j_gene: TRBJ1-4
v_gene: TRBV27
CDR3aa: CASSFAGEFEKLFF

j_gene: TRBJ1-1
v_gene: TRBV6-1
CDR3aa: CASSEIKGAEAFF

j_gene: TRBJ1-1
v_gene: TRBV5-1
CDR3aa: CASREGVDSEAFF

j_gene: TRBJ1-4
v_gene: TRBV19
CDR3aa: CASSIRGAEKLFF

j_gene: TRBJ1-4
v_gene: TRBV19
CDR3aa: CASSPTGGVEKLFF

j_gene: TRBJ1-2
v_gene: TRBV28
CDR3aa: CASSFVFAVMHTF

j_gene: TRBJ2-1
v_gene: TRBV7-3
CDR3aa: CASSPQGLAGLGHSNEQFF

j_gene: TRBJ2-2
v_gene: TRBV5-1
CDR3aa: CASKQTGTSPTGTGELFF

j_gene: TRBJ1-5
v_gene: TRBV6-6
CDR3aa: CASTGQGFQPQHF

j_gene: TRBJ2-7
v_gene: TRBV10-3
CDR3aa: CAISESSGVTYEQYF

j_gene: TRBJ2-2
v_gene: TRBV5-1
CDR3aa: CASSAGLGGDYGELFF

j_gene: TRBJ2-3
v_gene: TRBV28
CDR3aa: CASSLETLPNTDTQYF

j_gene: TRBJ2-1
v_gene: TRBV11-2
CDR3aa: CASSLGARGYEQFF

j_gene: TRBJ1-4
v_gene: TRBV6-6
CDR3aa: CASSPRGRSKLFF

j_gene: TRBJ2-3
v_gene: TRBV7-3
CDR3aa: CASSPKRTGEQYF

j_gene: TRBJ2-3
v_gene: TRBV19
CDR3aa: CASSIALAGDTDTQYF

j_gene: TRBJ2-1
v_gene: TRBV7-2
CDR3aa: CASSFLAGGNYNEQFF

j_gene: TRBJ1-5
v_gene: TRBV14
CDR3aa: CASSQALNQPQHF

j_gene: TRBJ1-5
v_gene: TRBV28
CDR3aa: CASDPPQGSNQPQHF

j_gene: TRBJ2-6
v_gene: TRBV5-4
CDR3aa: CASSSGQGYSGANVLTF

j_gene: TRBJ2-5
v_gene: TRBV9
CDR3aa: CASSPRLAQETQYF

j_gene: TRBJ2-3
v_gene: TRBV7-9
CDR3aa: CASSLELAMGRTDTQYF

j_gene: TRBJ2-2
v_gene: TRBV28
CDR3aa: CASSLSLAGTGELFF

j_gene: TRBJ1-2
v_gene: TRBV5-1
CDR3aa: CASSLAGTPSYGYTF